The present TCR beta chain was sequenced within a study of blood T cell repertoires in COVID-19. Across the study: T cells, B-cell-depleted T cells, or PBMCs provided the cDNA or gDNA that served as material.

Data came from immunoSEQ multiplex PCR; TCRdb stores just in-frame clones and leaves some out. The table has under 200,000 clones, roughly four fifths seen once. The sample was peripheral blood. This receptor was taken from a human donor in a cohort sampled during active COVID-19.

CDR3 loop: CASNSQGDGYTF. DNA of the CDR3: TGTGCCAGCAACTCACAGGGGGATGGCTACACCTTC. V is TRBV6-5 and J is TRBJ1-2; TRBD1 matches 8 bases. In germline, CDR1 is MNHEY, CDR2 SVGAGI. The length of the CDR3 is 12 residues. V lost 7 bases to trimming and J lost 6 bases; unmatched junction nucleotides: 4.